This TCR beta chain was captured in a study of T-cell reconstitution after alpha-beta-depleted transplantation in children. General study results and limits: Newly generated T cells supplied most T-cell counts and diversity one year post-transplant.

During its preparation, the TCRbeta library received unique molecular identifiers. TCRdb used MiXCR to reprocess the PCR reads, holding one entry per CDR3 protein. The sample lists approximately 99,000 distinct CDR3 sequences; 6.4% were seen once. There are a few counts of this clonotype. The antigen is unknown. The V gene end was trimmed by 1 base and the J gene end by 6 bases; junction bases not matched to a gene: 6. CDR1 and CDR2 from the germline V gene are SGHTA and FQGNSA. The CDR3 spans 17 residues. The origin of this receptor is a male patient aged 2-9 years who had a stem cell transplant for acute lymphoblastic leukemia, so the T cells may come from the graft donor. This specimen consisted of PBMCs, mostly from graft donor cells, obtained 360 days after TCRalphabeta/CD19-depleted stem cell transplant. The V call is TRBV7-2, the J call TRBJ2-2, with 12 bases that match TRBD2. The CDR3 DNA reads TGTGCCAGCAGCTTAGGGGCACTAGCGGGGGGCCCCGGGGAGCTGTTTTTT. Its translation: CASSLGALAGGPGELFF.